This entry concerns a single TCR beta chain. The sample belongs to a study of blood T cell repertoires in COVID-19. The CDR3 spans 13 residues. Between the trimmed V and J ends, which lost 2 bases and 9 bases, there was a span of 11 bases. CDR1 and CDR2 from the germline V gene are MGHDK and SYGVNS. Profiling relied on immunoSEQ multiplex PCR, and the TCRdb table lists in-frame clones only, not all of them. The sample yields fewer than 350,000 clones, 80% to 90% seen once. Sequenced: peripheral blood. The receptor's source is a man younger than 40 with COVID-19, enrolled during active disease. The chain uses TRBV25-1 and TRBJ1-5; maybe TRBD1 (6 bases). The CDR3 sequence: CASSEDRFSPQHF. Written as DNA, the CDR3 is TGTGCCAGCAGTGAAGACAGGTTTTCGCCCCAGCATTTT.